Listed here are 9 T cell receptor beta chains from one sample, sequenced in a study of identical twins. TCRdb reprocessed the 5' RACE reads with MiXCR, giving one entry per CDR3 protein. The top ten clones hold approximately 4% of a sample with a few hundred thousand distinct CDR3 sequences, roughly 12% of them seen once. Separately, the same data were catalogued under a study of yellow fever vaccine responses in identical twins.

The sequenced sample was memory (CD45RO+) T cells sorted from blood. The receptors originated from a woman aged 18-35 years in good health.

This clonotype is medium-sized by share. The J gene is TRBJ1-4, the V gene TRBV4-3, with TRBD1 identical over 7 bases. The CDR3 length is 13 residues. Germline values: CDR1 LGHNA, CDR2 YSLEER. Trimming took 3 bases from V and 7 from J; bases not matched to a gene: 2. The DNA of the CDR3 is TGCGCCAGCAGCCAGACAGGGTTTGAAAAACTGTTTTTT. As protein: CASSQTGFEKLFF.

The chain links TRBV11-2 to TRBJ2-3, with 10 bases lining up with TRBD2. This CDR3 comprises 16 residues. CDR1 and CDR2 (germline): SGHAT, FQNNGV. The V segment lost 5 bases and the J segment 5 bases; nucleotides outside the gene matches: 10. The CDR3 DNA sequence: TGTGCCAGCAGCCTGGGGCTAGCGGGAGCGGGAGATACGCAGTATTTT. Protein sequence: CASSLGLAGAGDTQYF. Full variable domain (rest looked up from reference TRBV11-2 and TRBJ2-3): EAGVAQSPRYKIIEKRQSVAFWCNPISGHATLYWYQQILGQGPKLLIQFQNNGVVDDSQLPKDRFSAERLKGVDSTLKIQPAKLEDSAVYLCASSLGLAGAGDTQYFGPGTRLTVL.

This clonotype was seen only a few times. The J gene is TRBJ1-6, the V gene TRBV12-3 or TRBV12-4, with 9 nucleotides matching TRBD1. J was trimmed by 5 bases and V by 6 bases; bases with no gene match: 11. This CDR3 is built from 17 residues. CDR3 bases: TGTGCCAGCAGCCACCGGCGGACAGGGGCGAATAATTCACCCCTCCACTTT. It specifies CASSHRRTGANNSPLHF.

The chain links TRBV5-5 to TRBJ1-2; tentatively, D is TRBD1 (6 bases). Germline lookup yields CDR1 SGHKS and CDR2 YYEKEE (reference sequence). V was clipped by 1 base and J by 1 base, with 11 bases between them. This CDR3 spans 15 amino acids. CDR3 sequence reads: CASSLPRQDNYGYTF. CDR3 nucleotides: TGTGCCAGCAGCTTGCCGAGACAGGATAACTATGGCTACACCTTC.

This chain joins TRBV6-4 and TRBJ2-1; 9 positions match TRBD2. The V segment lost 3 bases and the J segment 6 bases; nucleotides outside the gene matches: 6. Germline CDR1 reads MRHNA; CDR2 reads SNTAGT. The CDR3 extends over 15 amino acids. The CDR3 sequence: CASSDVTSGSNEQFF. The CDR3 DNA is TGTGCCAGCAGTGATGTGACTAGCGGCAGCAATGAGCAGTTCTTC.

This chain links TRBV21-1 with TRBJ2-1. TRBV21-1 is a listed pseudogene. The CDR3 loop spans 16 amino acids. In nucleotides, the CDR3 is TGTGCCAGCAGCCACCAAATCCTCACTACCTACAATGAGCAGTTCTTC. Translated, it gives CASSHQILTTYNEQFF.

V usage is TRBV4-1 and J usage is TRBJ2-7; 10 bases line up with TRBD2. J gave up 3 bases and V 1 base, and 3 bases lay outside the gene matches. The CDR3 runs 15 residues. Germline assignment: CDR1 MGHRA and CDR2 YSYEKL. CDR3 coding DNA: TGCGCCAGCAGCCAAGGGACTAGCGGATTCTACGAGCAGTACTTC. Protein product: CASSQGTSGFYEQYF.

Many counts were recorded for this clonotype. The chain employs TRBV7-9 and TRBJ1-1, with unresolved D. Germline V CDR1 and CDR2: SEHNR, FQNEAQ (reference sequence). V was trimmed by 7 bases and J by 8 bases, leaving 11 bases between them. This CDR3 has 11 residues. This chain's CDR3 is CASNPAAEAFF. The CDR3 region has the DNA TGTGCCAGCAACCCTGCGGCCGAAGCTTTCTTT.

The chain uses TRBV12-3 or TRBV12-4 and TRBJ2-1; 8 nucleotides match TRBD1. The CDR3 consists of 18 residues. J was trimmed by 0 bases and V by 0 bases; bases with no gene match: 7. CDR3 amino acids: CASSLALTGVGSYNEQFF. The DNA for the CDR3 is TGTGCCAGCAGTTTAGCGCTGACAGGGGTTGGCTCCTACAATGAGCAGTTCTTC.